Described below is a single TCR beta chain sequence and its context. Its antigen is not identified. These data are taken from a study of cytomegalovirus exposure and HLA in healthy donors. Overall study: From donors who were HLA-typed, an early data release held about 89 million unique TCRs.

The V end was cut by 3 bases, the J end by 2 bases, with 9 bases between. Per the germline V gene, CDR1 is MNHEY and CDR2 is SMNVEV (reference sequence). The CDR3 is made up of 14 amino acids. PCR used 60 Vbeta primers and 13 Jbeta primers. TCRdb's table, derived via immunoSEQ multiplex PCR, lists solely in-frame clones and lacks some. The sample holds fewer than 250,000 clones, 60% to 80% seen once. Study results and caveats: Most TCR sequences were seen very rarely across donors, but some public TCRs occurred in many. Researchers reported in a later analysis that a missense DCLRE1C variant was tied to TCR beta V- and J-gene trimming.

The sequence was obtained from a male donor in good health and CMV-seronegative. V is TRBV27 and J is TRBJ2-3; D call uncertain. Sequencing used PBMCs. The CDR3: CASSFRVPTDTQYF. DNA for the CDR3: TGTGCCAGCAGTTTCCGGGTTCCCACAGATACGCAGTATTTT.